The 25 T cell receptor beta chains given below trace back to one sample, sequenced in a study. TCRdb re-analysed the RT-PCR reads in MiXCR, keeping a single row per CDR3 protein. The table shows more than 600,000 distinct CDR3 sequences, with approximately 14% occurring only once. The sequencing sample was made of memory CD4+ T cells from blood. The receptors were gathered from a female donor in good health, serving as a healthy control.

The chain has TRBV9 and TRBJ1-5; D is possibly TRBD1 (5 bases). Germline lookup yields CDR1 SGDLS and CDR2 YYNGEE. The CDR3 covers 15 residues. The V gene lost 2 bases and the J gene lost 1 base, with 10 bases spanning the gap. The CDR3 spells CASSVQGGSNQPQHF. CDR3 DNA sequence: TGTGCCAGCAGCGTTCAGGGCGGCAGCAATCAGCCCCAGCATTTT.

This clonotype has ten or more counts. In DNA form, the CDR3 reads TGTGCCAGCTCGGGGACGGAAAACACTGAAGCTTTCTTT. It translates to CASSGTENTEAFF. The genes are TRBV18 and TRBJ1-1; TRBD1 might be the D (5 bases). CDR3 size: 13 residues. Germline values: CDR1 KGHSH, CDR2 LQKENI. V lost 6 bases and J lost 2, with 10 bases in between.

The table lists this clonotype with a few counts. The rearrangement links TRBV11-2 to TRBJ1-5; a possible D gene is TRBD1 (6 bases). Germline assignment: CDR1 SGHAT and CDR2 FQNNGV. V lost 4 bases to trimming and J lost 6 bases, with 16 bases between them. This CDR3 spans 15 amino acids. The CDR3 DNA is TGTGCCAGCAGCTCGGGGACCCCGGGGGCTCAGCCCCAGCATTTT. This encodes CASSSGTPGAQPQHF.

This clonotype has a handful of counts. This chain uses TRBV11-2 with TRBJ2-1; TRBD1 matches 8 bases. CDR3 size: 14 residues. Germline V CDR1 and CDR2: SGHAT, FQNNGV. The V segment lost 6 bases and the J segment 9 bases; nucleotides outside the gene matches: 10. The CDR3 sequence: CASSRDRSQGEQFF. CDR3 bases: TGTGCCAGCAGTAGGGACAGGTCACAGGGTGAGCAGTTCTTC.

This rearrangement joins TRBV6-5 to TRBJ1-1, with D possibly TRBD1 on 6 matching bases. This CDR3 has 15 amino acids. Trimming left V 4 bases short and J 4 bases short, with 16 bases between. Germline CDR1 reads MNHEY; CDR2 reads SVGAGI. CDR3 loop: CASSSKQGVSTEAFF. For the CDR3, the DNA is TGTGCCAGCAGTTCGAAACAGGGAGTGAGCACTGAAGCTTTCTTT.

This clonotype was seen more than once but under ten times. The chain is built from TRBV7-2 and TRBJ2-2; D tentatively fits TRBD1 or TRBD2 (6 bases each). V was pared by 3 bases and J by 1 base, with 12 bases between. Germline V lookup: CDR1 SGHTA, CDR2 FQGNSA. The CDR3 runs to 16 residues. CDR3 bases: TGTGCCAGCAGCTTGCTCGGGGGCCTGAACACCGGGGAGCTGTTTTTT. This encodes CASSLLGGLNTGELFF.

This clonotype turned up a few times. The chain has TRBV11-2 and TRBJ2-1; the D gene could be TRBD1 or TRBD2 (7 bases each). The V and J ends lost 5 bases and 9 bases respectively, with 23 bases between them. This CDR3 contains 16 residues. Germline-derived CDR1 and CDR2 are SGHAT and FQNNGV. The CDR3 nucleotides read TGTGCCAGCAGCCACGTCAGGGGGGGAGGGCCCGGTGAGCAGTTCTTC. As protein: CASSHVRGGGPGEQFF.

This rearrangement joins TRBV6-1 to TRBJ2-7; D possibly corresponds to TRBD1 (6 bases). The CDR3 extends over 15 amino acids. Germline CDR1 MNHNS, CDR2 SASEGT. Trimming removed 6 bases from V and 2 bases from J, with 17 bases in between. CDR3 in amino acids: CASRHPGHRAYEQYF. In nucleotides, the CDR3 is TGTGCCAGCAGACATCCGGGACACAGGGCCTACGAGCAGTACTTC.

The genes are TRBV12-3 or TRBV12-4 and TRBJ2-5; 11 positions match TRBD1. Trimming at V came to 3 bases and at J to 5 bases, leaving 5 bases not matched to a gene. The CDR3 is 15 amino acids. The CDR3 DNA reads as TGTGCCAGCAGTTTCGGGACAGGGGGATCGGAGACCCAGTACTTC. Its protein product is CASSFGTGGSETQYF.

Many counts were recorded for this clonotype. The gene calls are TRBV30 and TRBJ2-7; TRBD2 agrees at 11 bases. Germline V lookup: CDR1 GTSNPN, CDR2 SVGIG (reference sequence). The trim removed 2 bases at V and 0 bases at J, leaving 12 bases unmatched. The CDR3 extends over 18 amino acids. The CDR3 nucleotides read TGTGCCTGGAGTCGATTCTCGGGACTAGCGGTCAACTCCTACGAGCAGTACTTC. It specifies CAWSRFSGLAVNSYEQYF.

V is TRBV30 and J is TRBJ2-7; D gene ambiguous. Trimming pared 4 bases from V and 2 bases from J, leaving 12 bases between. Germline V gene data show CDR1 as GTSNPN and CDR2 as SVGIG (reference sequence). This CDR3 is 13 amino acids long. In DNA form, the CDR3 reads TGTGCCTGGAACCCGACTCCAACCTACGAGCAGTACTTC. It translates to CAWNPTPTYEQYF.

A few counts support this clonotype. The V gene is TRBV5-1, the J gene TRBJ2-1; weak D call: TRBD2 (5 bases). V was shortened by 0 bases and J by 0 bases, with 10 bases between the two germline ends. This CDR3 has 16 residues. Per the germline V gene, CDR1 is SGHRS and CDR2 is YFSETQ. The CDR3 nucleotides are TGCGCCAGCAGCTTGGTGGCGGGTGCCTCCTACAATGAGCAGTTCTTC. Its protein product is CASSLVAGASYNEQFF.

This clonotype was detected a few times. The rearrangement uses TRBV28 and TRBJ2-7; no definite D call. Trimming left V 9 bases short and J 0 bases short, with 12 bases between. CDR1 MDHEN and CDR2 SYDVKM come from the germline V gene. The CDR3 consists of 13 residues. The CDR3 nucleotides read TGTGCCAGTCTCCACTCGAGCTCCTACGAGCAGTACTTC. Its protein is CASLHSSSYEQYF.

The chain joins TRBV2 to TRBJ1-1; D call uncertain. Germline lookup yields CDR1 SNHLY and CDR2 FYNNEI. Between the trimmed V and J ends, which lost 3 bases and 8 bases, there was a span of 22 bases. The CDR3 is made up of 16 amino acids. CDR3 in DNA: TGTGCCAGCAGTGACGATTTGGGTGTCTACAGTCGCGAAGCTTTCTTT. Translating gives CASSDDLGVYSREAFF. The whole variable domain, filled in from reference TRBV2 and TRBJ1-1, reads EPEVTQTPSHQVTQMGQEVILRCVPISNHLYFYWYRQILGQKVEFLVSFYNNEISEKSEIFDDQFSVERPDGSNFTLKIRSTKLEDSAMYFCASSDDLGVYSREAFFGQGTRLTVV.

This clonotype was seen ten or more times. This chain joins TRBV5-1 and TRBJ2-5; TRBD1 or TRBD2 may be the D gene (5 bases each). CDR1 is SGHRS and CDR2 is YFSETQ in the germline V gene. V lost 4 bases to trimming and J lost 2 bases, with 12 bases between them. The CDR3 spans 14 residues. The CDR3 nucleotides are TGCGCCAGCAGCCCAGGGAGTGGGCAAGAGACCCAGTACTTC. Translated, it gives CASSPGSGQETQYF.

Many counts were recorded for this clonotype. The chain joins TRBV29-1 to TRBJ2-3; D tentatively fits TRBD1 or TRBD2 (5 bases each). Looked up from germline, CDR1 is SQVTM and CDR2 is ANQGSEA. This CDR3 is 15 amino acids long. Trimming removed 3 bases at V and 1 base at J, with 14 bases between. CDR3 DNA sequence: TGCAGCGTTGATGCAGGCTGGGACGGCACAGATACGCAGTATTTT. It codes for CSVDAGWDGTDTQYF.

This clonotype has more than one count but fewer than ten. The CDR3 here is CASSSRTRTDSFGEQYF. Written as DNA, the CDR3 is TGTGCCAGCAGCTCCCGAACCCGCACGGACTCGTTTGGTGAGCAGTACTTC. This chain joins TRBV5-6 and TRBJ2-7, with D perhaps TRBD2 (5 bases). Germline V gene sequence: CDR1 SGHDT, CDR2 YYEEEE. CDR3 length: 17 amino acids. The V gene lost 3 bases and the J gene lost 7 bases, with 26 bases spanning the gap.

In this sample, this clonotype turned up many times. The gene calls are TRBV7-2 and TRBJ2-5, with D maybe TRBD2 (5 bases). CDR1 SGHTA and CDR2 FQGNSA come from the germline V gene. This CDR3 comprises 17 residues. V was trimmed by 1 base and J by 2 bases, leaving 17 bases between them. Here the CDR3 reads CASSLVGSGNPQETQYF. CDR3 coding DNA: TGTGCCAGCAGCTTAGTGGGCTCGGGGAACCCTCAAGAGACCCAGTACTTC.

This clonotype has more than one count but fewer than ten. The gene calls are TRBV15 and TRBJ1-2, with D maybe TRBD1 (6 bases). The CDR3 consists of 15 residues. Trimming left V 5 bases short and J 6 bases short, with 19 bases between. Germline CDR1 is LNHNV and CDR2 is YYDKDF (reference sequence). The CDR3 DNA reads TGTGCCACCAGCCGTACAGGGAGGTACTACGATGGCTACACCTTC. Protein product: CATSRTGRYYDGYTF.

This clonotype was seen a few times. The rearrangement joins TRBV6-5 to TRBJ2-7, with 9 bases lining up with TRBD1. Germline V lookup: CDR1 MNHEY, CDR2 SVGAGI. V lost 5 bases and J lost 4; bases outside the gene matches: 9. The CDR3 spans 15 residues. CDR3 sequence reads: CASSTGTGSMYEQYF. In nucleotides, the CDR3 is TGTGCCAGCAGTACCGGGACAGGGAGCATGTACGAGCAGTACTTC.

This clonotype showed up just a few times. The rearrangement joins TRBV12-3 or TRBV12-4 to TRBJ2-3; possibly TRBD1 for D (6 bases). CDR3 length: 13 amino acids. V was trimmed by 1 base and J by 5 bases, leaving 7 bases between them. The CDR3 DNA is TGTGCCAGCAGTTTAGGGGACATAGATACGCAGTATTTT. This codes for CASSLGDIDTQYF.

The sample holds a few counts of this clonotype. This chain links TRBV20-1 with TRBJ2-5, with TRBD1 matching 9 bases. J gave up 2 bases and V 7 bases, and 11 bases lay outside the gene matches. The germline CDR1 and CDR2 sequences are DFQATT and SNEGSKA (reference sequence). The CDR3 extends over 15 amino acids. The CDR3 DNA sequence: TGCAGTGGAAAGGGACAGGGAAAGGCGCAAGAGACCCAGTACTTC. Protein: CSGKGQGKAQETQYF.

This clonotype was picked up a small number of times. The chain carries TRBV12-3 or TRBV12-4 and TRBJ2-2; no clear D gene. Trimming left V 1 base short and J 3 bases short, with 9 bases between. This CDR3 is built from 15 residues. The CDR3 reads CASSLETGYTGELFF. CDR3 nucleotide sequence: TGTGCCAGCAGTTTAGAGACTGGTTACACCGGGGAGCTGTTTTTT.

This clonotype was observed many times. The chain carries TRBV5-6 and TRBJ2-6; 7 nucleotides agree with TRBD1. The CDR3 contains 16 residues. The J segment lost 9 bases and the V segment lost 4 bases, leaving 13 bases of the junction unmatched. CDR1 is SGHDT, CDR2 YYEEEE, per germline. CDR3 nucleotides: TGTGCCAGCAGCCTCACGGGACAGCTTCCCGGCAACGTCCTGACTTTC. Protein: CASSLTGQLPGNVLTF.

In its sample, this clonotype was seen many times. V usage is TRBV6-5 and J usage is TRBJ2-1; 14 nucleotides line up with TRBD2. The V gene end was trimmed by 5 bases and the J gene end by 15 bases; junction bases not matched to a gene: 3. Germline loops: CDR1 MNHEY, CDR2 SVGAGI. This CDR3 comprises 12 residues. In nucleotides, the CDR3 is TGTGCCAGCAGTGGGACTAGCGGGAGTCTGTTCTTC. Translating it yields CASSGTSGSLFF.